This T cell receptor (beta chain) was sequenced in a study of cytomegalovirus exposure and HLA in healthy donors. General observations from the study: Later analysis demonstrated an association between a missense DCLRE1C variant and TCR beta V- and J-gene trimming.

With regard to this clone: Its specificity is unknown.

From germline, CDR1 is SGHRS and CDR2 YFSETQ. This CDR3 has 14 residues. Trimming took 0 bases from V and 7 from J, leaving 13 bases between them. 13 Jbeta primers and 60 Vbeta primers were used for the PCR. In the original workflow: Around 10 million of the approximately 80 million unique TCR beta chains counted in a later analysis were shared. The assay was immunoSEQ multiplex PCR, and TCRdb's table has in-frame clones only and misses some. The DNA was the basis for D and trimming; V, J and clone size are from that table. The sample carries over 150,000 clones, approximately 80% recorded once. Sequencing was done on a sample of PBMCs. The V call is TRBV5-1, the J call TRBJ1-1; D perhaps matches TRBD1 (5 bases). This TCR derives from a man aged 25-45 years in good health and CMV-seropositive. CDR3 DNA: TGCGCCAGCAGCTTGGGACAGTCCACCAGTGAAGCTTTCTTT. This gives the protein CASSLGQSTSEAFF.